The present TCR beta chain was sequenced within a study of T cell responses to AZD1222 COVID-19 vaccine. Study-wide results and limits: An increase in Spike-specific TCR breadth and depth was observed after two AZD1222 doses. Vaccine-related CD4 TCRs covered spike, predominating at 160-218 and 743-854. Donors in the cohort were predominantly white British and more often female, and clonal diversity was possibly underestimated. Only a handful of AZD1222 recipients, more than five in all, had baseline seropositivity.

Data came from immunoSEQ multiplex PCR; TCRdb stores just in-frame clones and leaves some out. This table has over 90,000 clones, approximately 86% appearing once. The CDR3 extends over 15 amino acids. J was trimmed by 2 bases and V by 6 bases; bases with no gene match: 8. Germline CDR1 MNHEY, CDR2 SMNVEV (reference sequence). Details on this clone: Antigen: not known.

The sequence was collected from an adult in good health. Sequenced here: peripheral blood, sampled on day 0 of AZD1222 vaccination. The chain uses TRBV27 and TRBJ2-7; 9 bases map to TRBD1. The CDR3 loop is CASSLTGTGPYEQYF. The DNA of the CDR3 is TGTGCCAGCAGCCTAACCGGGACAGGGCCCTACGAGCAGTACTTC.